Shown below are 5 T cell receptor beta chains from a single sample sequenced in a study of T cells after posttransplantation cyclophosphamide (dated by TCRdb to the mid-2010s). Library prep was done by the immunoSEQ multiplex PCR assay. TCRdb provides this immuneACCESS table in a form limited to in-frame rearrangements. Some clones are lacking; in checked studies, under half of them reflect an unresolved V gene, and why the rest are absent is not known. The sample records tens of thousands of clones, none occurring a single time. The ten most abundant clones make up approximately 1.5% of the sample. What was sequenced was PBMCs. These receptors all come from a man aged 50 to 59 in good health, CMV-negative, and a related stem cell transplant donor.

This clone was observed at least ten times. This rearrangement joins TRBV18 to TRBJ1-1; D not resolved. Looked up from germline, CDR1 is KGHSH and CDR2 is LQKENI. The CDR3 extends over 13 amino acids. Trimming took off 3 bases at V and 5 bases at J, with 10 bases between the two ends. For the CDR3, the DNA is TGTGCCAGCTCACCCTCGGGCGGGACTGAAGCTTTCTTT. Residues: CASSPSGGTEAFF.

This clone has a count of ten or more. The V and J genes are TRBV19 and TRBJ2-1, with 8 bases matching TRBD2. The CDR3 is made up of 13 amino acids. Trimming cost V 8 bases and J 4 bases; bases outside gene matches: 4. The germline CDR1 and CDR2 sequences are LNHDA and SQIVND (reference sequence). The CDR3 region has the DNA TGTGCCAGTTCGACTAGCGTATACAATGAGCAGTTCTTC. Translating it yields CASSTSVYNEQFF.

This clone was recorded many times. This rearrangement joins TRBV6-6 to TRBJ1-2; possible D gene TRBD1, 6 bases. Trimming left V 4 bases short and J 5 bases short, with 14 bases between. Germline V gene lookup returns CDR1 MNHNY and CDR2 SVGAGI (reference sequence). The CDR3 has 14 amino acids. The CDR3: CASSFPSGDYGYTF. The CDR3 nucleotides read TGTGCCAGCAGTTTCCCTTCAGGGGATTATGGCTACACCTTC.

This clone was detected ten times or more. The chain links TRBV18 to TRBJ1-2; TRBD1 is a possible D gene (6 bases). V lost 3 bases and J lost 8, with 19 bases in between. Per germline, CDR1 KGHSH and CDR2 LQKENI. The CDR3 sequence is 15 residues long. In DNA form, the CDR3 reads TGTGCCAGCTCACCGGACAGAACTCCCCCTCTAGGCTACACCTTC. This encodes CASSPDRTPPLGYTF.

This clone was seen ten or more times. This chain connects TRBV7-8 to TRBJ2-7; TRBD1 matches 7 bases. V shed 1 base, J shed 3 bases, and the junction held 6 bases outside the gene matches. This CDR3 comprises 15 residues. Germline assignment: CDR1 SGHVS and CDR2 FQNEAQ. Here the CDR3 reads CASSLVSGGYYEQYF. DNA for the CDR3: TGTGCCAGCAGCTTAGTTTCAGGGGGTTACTACGAGCAGTACTTC.